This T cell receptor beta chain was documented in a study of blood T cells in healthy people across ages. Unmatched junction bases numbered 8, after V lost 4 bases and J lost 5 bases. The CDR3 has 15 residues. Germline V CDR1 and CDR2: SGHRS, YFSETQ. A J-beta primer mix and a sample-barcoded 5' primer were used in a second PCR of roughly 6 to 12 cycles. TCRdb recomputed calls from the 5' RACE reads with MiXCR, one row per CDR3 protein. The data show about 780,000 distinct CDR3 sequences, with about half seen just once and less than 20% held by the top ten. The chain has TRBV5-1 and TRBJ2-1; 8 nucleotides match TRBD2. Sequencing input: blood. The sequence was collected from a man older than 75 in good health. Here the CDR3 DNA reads TGCGCCAGCAGCACCTCCGGGACTAGAAACAATGAGCAGTTCTTC. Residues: CASSTSGTRNNEQFF.